This record covers a single T cell receptor (beta chain). The repertoire was sequenced with immunoSEQ multiplex PCR; TCRdb's copy has only in-frame clones and lacks some. This table has some 97,000 clones, almost 90% appearing once. These data belong to a study of OX40 agonist ivuxolimab in advanced cancers. The germline V gene encodes CDR1 SGHNT and CDR2 YYREEE (reference sequence). This CDR3 is 13 amino acids long. V lost 4 bases to trimming and J lost 2 bases, with 8 bases between them. The sequence came from an adult with an advanced solid tumor such as melanoma, head and neck, liver or kidney cancer. The sequencing used CD4+ or CD8+ T cells sorted from blood, collected in a trial of the OX40 agonist ivuxolimab. The V call is TRBV5-4, the J call TRBJ2-3; TRBD2 is a possible D gene (6 bases). The CDR3 nucleotides read TGTGCCAGCAGCCAGGACTACACAGATACGCAGTATTTT. Protein sequence: CASSQDYTDTQYF.